Below are 16 T cell receptor beta chains sequenced from a single sample in a study of blood T cell repertoires in COVID-19 (TCRdb year 2020). The library was obtained by the immunoSEQ multiplex PCR assay. TCRdb limited this immuneACCESS table to in-frame rearrangements with V and J called. A share of clones is missing; checked studies link under half to unresolved V genes, and the rest is unexplained. This sample lists 100,000 to 150,000 clones; approximately 91% were detected once. The ten most abundant clones make up roughly 1.2% of the sample. What was sequenced was peripheral blood. The receptors derive from a woman of 80 years or more with acute or convalescent COVID-19.

The chain recombines TRBV5-1 with TRBJ2-3; D unresolved. V dropped 0 bases and J dropped 0 bases, with 8 bases sitting between them. The CDR3 has 15 residues. Germline V gene lookup returns CDR1 SGHRS and CDR2 YFSETQ. The CDR3 reads CASSLGGLSTDTQYF. The CDR3 DNA is TGCGCCAGCAGCTTGGGAGGCCTTAGCACAGATACGCAGTATTTT.

The chain employs TRBV6-5 and TRBJ1-1; D gene unclear. There are 14 residues in the CDR3. V lost 7 bases to trimming and J lost 0 bases, with 12 bases between them. Germline CDR1 MNHEY, CDR2 SVGAGI. The CDR3 is CASIVIAVNTEAFF. In DNA form, the CDR3 reads TGTGCCAGCATCGTAATAGCGGTGAACACTGAAGCTTTCTTT.

This clone was observed once. This chain uses TRBV3-1 (or the pseudogene TRBV3-2) with TRBJ2-7; D is perhaps TRBD2 (5 bases). This CDR3 is built from 13 residues. V gave up 2 bases and J gave up 6 bases, with 11 bases separating them. Germline CDR1 and CDR2: LGHDT and YNNKEL (reference sequence). CDR3 sequence: CASSQPSRGEQYF. As DNA, the CDR3 is TGTGCCAGCAGCCAACCCTCCCGGGGCGAGCAGTACTTC.

The chain couples TRBV6-2 or TRBV6-3 to TRBJ2-3, with D unresolved. The length of the CDR3 is 12 residues. The V end was cut by 4 bases, the J end by 0 bases, with 2 bases between. Germline lookup yields CDR1 MNHEY and CDR2 SVGEGT. CDR3 in amino acids: CASSSSTDTQYF. DNA of the CDR3: TGTGCCAGCAGTTCTAGCACAGATACGCAGTATTTT.

The chain couples TRBV7-9 to TRBJ1-1; TRBD1 matches 7 bases. Germline CDR1 SEHNR, CDR2 FQNEAQ (reference sequence). J was trimmed by 5 bases and V by 3 bases; bases with no gene match: 15. The CDR3 covers 17 residues. The CDR3 DNA is TGTGCCAGCAGCTTCGCGACAGGGATACGTGTGTCGACTGAAGCTTTCTTT. Its protein product is CASSFATGIRVSTEAFF.

The gene calls are TRBV9 and TRBJ1-1, with D tentatively TRBD1 (5 bases). The V end lost 7 bases, the J end lost 1 base, and 17 bases lay between the germline ends. Germline CDR1 reads SGDLS; CDR2 reads YYNGEE. CDR3 size: 15 residues. In DNA form, the CDR3 reads TGTGCCAGCTCTCCCGGGGGGGTAGCGAACACTGAAGCTTTCTTT. Translating gives CASSPGGVANTEAFF.

The chain carries TRBV6-2 or TRBV6-3 and TRBJ2-7, with 7 bases that match TRBD1. The V gene end was trimmed by 5 bases and the J gene end by 6 bases; junction bases not matched to a gene: 1. The V gene's germline CDR1 is MNHEY and CDR2 SVGEGT. CDR3 length equals 11 residues. CDR3 sequence reads: CASSDRVEQYF. DNA for the CDR3: TGTGCCAGCAGTGACAGGGTCGAGCAGTACTTC.

The chain carries TRBV27 and TRBJ1-3, with TRBD1 identical over 8 bases. Germline CDR1 and CDR2: MNHEY and SMNVEV (reference sequence). The CDR3 runs to 16 residues. V lost 5 bases and J lost 1; bases outside the gene matches: 7. DNA of the CDR3: TGTGCCAGCAGTCCAGGGGGCCCACGGTCTGGAAACACCATATATTTT. Protein product: CASSPGGPRSGNTIYF.

The rearrangement joins TRBV4-1 to TRBJ2-5; D is perhaps TRBD1 (5 bases). The CDR3 extends over 15 amino acids. Germline V gene sequence: CDR1 MGHRA, CDR2 YSYEKL. Deletions cut 1 base from V and 1 base from J, with 10 bases between. CDR3 loop: CASSQGSTAQETQYF. CDR3 DNA sequence: TGCGCCAGCAGCCAAGGCTCGACAGCCCAAGAGACCCAGTACTTC.

As concerns this clone: One end of the junction varies from germline; a read error may be responsible. The chain has TRBV6-1 and TRBJ1-1, with 7 positions matching TRBD1. The CDR3 has 14 residues. Germline V gene sequence: CDR1 MNHNS, CDR2 SASEGT. For the CDR3, the DNA is TGTGCCAGCATTGAAGGGGGCCTGAACACTGAAGCTTTCTTT. This gives the protein CASIEGGLNTEAFF.

V usage is TRBV7-7 and J usage is TRBJ1-1; D not resolved. Trimming took 0 bases from V and 3 from J, leaving 5 bases between them. CDR3 length equals 13 residues. Germline CDR1 is SSHAT and CDR2 is FNYEAQ (reference sequence). CDR3 coding DNA: TGTGCCAGCAGCTTAGCGCCGGACACTGAAGCTTTCTTT. It specifies CASSLAPDTEAFF.

This clone showed up just a few times. The V call is TRBV3-1 (or the pseudogene TRBV3-2), the J call TRBJ2-5, with D maybe TRBD2 (6 bases). Looked up from germline, CDR1 is LGHDT and CDR2 is YNNKEL (reference sequence). Trimming took off 4 bases at V and 4 bases at J, with 16 bases between the two ends. The CDR3 length is 15 residues. CDR3 amino acids: CASSRRGLATETQYF. The CDR3 nucleotides are TGTGCCAGCAGCCGACGGGGACTCGCCACAGAGACCCAGTACTTC.

V gene TRBV19 combines with J gene TRBJ1-6, with TRBD1 matching 8 bases. V trimming: 5 bases; J trimming: 6 bases; junction bases outside the gene matches: 3. CDR1 and CDR2 (germline): LNHDA, SQIVND (reference sequence). The CDR3 contains 14 residues. The CDR3 sequence: CASSRDRGNSPLHF. As DNA, the CDR3 is TGTGCCAGTAGTCGAGACAGGGGTAATTCACCCCTCCACTTT.

The V call is TRBV6-2 or TRBV6-3, the J call TRBJ2-1; a possible D gene is TRBD2 (5 bases). Germline CDR1 and CDR2: MNHEY and SVGEGT. CDR3 size: 12 residues. V gave up 4 bases and J gave up 9 bases, with 10 bases separating them. The CDR3 DNA follows: TGTGCCAGCAGTTCTACCCGGGGTGAGCAGTTCTTC. It encodes CASSSTRGEQFF.

This clone has only one observation. The rearrangement joins TRBV5-8 to TRBJ1-5; a weak D match, TRBD1 (6 bases). Germline assignment: CDR1 SGHTS and CDR2 YDEGEE. Between the trimmed V and J ends, which lost 6 bases and 4 bases, there was a span of 23 bases. This CDR3 has 17 residues. CDR3 DNA sequence: TGTGCCAGCACAACGCGGTTGGGGGGGCGAGAAAATCAGCCCCAGCATTTT. As protein: CASTTRLGGRENQPQHF.

The chain links TRBV5-1 to TRBJ1-1, with TRBD1 matching over 8 bases. CDR1 and CDR2 (germline): SGHRS, YFSETQ. V trimming: 2 bases; J trimming: 1 base; junction bases outside the gene matches: 4. The CDR3 contains 15 residues. The CDR3 DNA reads TGCGCCAGCAGCTTTGGGACAGGTGCGAACACTGAAGCTTTCTTT. Protein sequence: CASSFGTGANTEAFF.